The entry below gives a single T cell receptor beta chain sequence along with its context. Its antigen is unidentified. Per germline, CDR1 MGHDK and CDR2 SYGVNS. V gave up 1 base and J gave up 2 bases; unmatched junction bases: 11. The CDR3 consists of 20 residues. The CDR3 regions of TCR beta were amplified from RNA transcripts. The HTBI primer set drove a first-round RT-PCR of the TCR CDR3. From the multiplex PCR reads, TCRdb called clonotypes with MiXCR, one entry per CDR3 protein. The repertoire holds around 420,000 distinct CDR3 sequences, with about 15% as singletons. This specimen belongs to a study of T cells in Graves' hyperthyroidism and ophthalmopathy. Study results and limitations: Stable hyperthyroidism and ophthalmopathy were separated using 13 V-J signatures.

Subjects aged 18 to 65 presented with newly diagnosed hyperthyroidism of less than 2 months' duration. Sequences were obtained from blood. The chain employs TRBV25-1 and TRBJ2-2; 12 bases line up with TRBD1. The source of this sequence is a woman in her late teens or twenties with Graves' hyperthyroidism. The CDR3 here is CASSELARDRGRSNTGELFF. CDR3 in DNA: TGTGCCAGCAGTGAATTGGCCCGGGACAGGGGGCGAAGTAACACCGGGGAGCTGTTTTTT. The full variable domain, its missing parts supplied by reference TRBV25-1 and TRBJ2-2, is EADIYQTPRYLVIGTGKKITLECSQTMGHDKMYWYQQDPGMELHLIHYSYGVNSTEKGDLSSESTVSRIRTEHFPLTLESARPSHTSQYLCASSELARDRGRSNTGELFFGEGSRLTVL.